This is a list of T cell receptor beta chains from one sample in a study of cytomegalovirus exposure and HLA in healthy donors. Profiled with immunoSEQ multiplex PCR; TCRdb holds only in-frame clones, not every one. The sample consists of 160,000 or so clones, approximately 78% of them appearing once. The sequencing sample was made of PBMCs. All receptors come from a human donor in good health. Each CDR3 is given with its conserved first and last residue. Each record gives: clone size, J gene, D gene, V gene, CDR3 DNA, CDR3 protein. A D gene is named only where the DNA matches it firmly. Only part of the rows carry a size: once, few, many, or a class if the clone is expanded.

>NA|TRBJ2-1|NA|TRBV12-5
TGTGCTAGTGGCCCGAGATACCCACTTAACAATGAGCAGTTCTTC
CASGPRYPLNNEQFF
>NA|TRBJ2-1|TRBD1|TRBV5-1
TGCGCCAGCAGCTCGGGACAGCCCGGAAATGAGCAGTTCTTC
CASSSGQPGNEQFF
>NA|TRBJ2-1|TRBD1|TRBV5-1
TGCGCCAGCGGGCAGGGACAGACCTACAATGAGCAGTTCTTC
CASGQGQTYNEQFF
>NA|TRBJ2-1|NA|TRBV7-8
TGTGCCAGCAGCTTAGACTCCGGCGGATACAATGAGCAGTTCTTC
CASSLDSGGYNEQFF
>NA|TRBJ2-1|NA|TRBV7-7
TGTGCTAGCAGCCCAGATGGGGGGGCGGGGAATGAGCAGTTCTTC
CASSPDGGAGNEQFF
>few|TRBJ2-7|TRBD1|TRBV7-8
TGTGCCAGCAGTAGACAGGGTGGCTGGTACGAGCAGTACTTC
CASSRQGGWYEQYF
>NA|TRBJ1-3|NA|TRBV6-5
TGTGCCAGCAAGTCTCCGGGGGTAAACACCATATATTTT
CASKSPGVNTIYF
>NA|TRBJ1-1|NA|TRBV9
TGTGCCAGCAGCGTAGTTAGGGGCACTGAAGCTTTCTTT
CASSVVRGTEAFF
>NA|TRBJ1-4|TRBD1|TRBV29-1
TGCAGCGTTGGACAGGGCGGCGAAAAACTGTTTTTT
CSVGQGGEKLFF
>NA|TRBJ2-2|NA|TRBV9
TGTGCCAGCAGCGTAGAACAGGGATTAGGCACCGGGGAGCTGTTTTTT
CASSVEQGLGTGELFF
>NA|TRBJ2-3|TRBD2|TRBV19
TGTGCCAGTAGCATTGCGGGGGGAGGTACAGATACGCAGTATTTT
CASSIAGGGTDTQYF
>few|TRBJ2-7|TRBD1|TRBV7-2
TGTGCCAGCAGCTTGACGGGACAGGGGCCCTACGAGCAGTACTTC
CASSLTGQGPYEQYF
>NA|TRBJ2-3|TRBD2|TRBV6-5
TGTGCCAGCAGTTTCGGACTAGCGGGGGCAGATACGCAGTATTTT
CASSFGLAGADTQYF
>few|TRBJ2-7|TRBD1|TRBV5-5
TGTGCCAGCAGGGCCTCGGGACAGGGGATCTACGAGCAGTACTTC
CASRASGQGIYEQYF
>NA|TRBJ2-6|NA|TRBV2
TGTGCCAGCAGTGAAGCGGTTGGGGGGGGCGCACGGGATGGGGCCAACGTCCTGACTTTC
CASSEAVGGGARDGANVLTF
>NA|TRBJ1-2|TRBD1|TRBV6-5
TGTGCCAGCAGCTCCGGGACAGTACAGACTGGCTACACCTTC
CASSSGTVQTGYTF
>NA|TRBJ1-4|TRBD1|TRBV9
TGTGCCAGCAGCGGGCAGGGGGTAACTAATGAAAAACTGTTTTTT
CASSGQGVTNEKLFF
>NA|TRBJ2-6|NA|TRBV7-6
TGTGCCAGCAGCTTAAGAGTCCGCGAGTCTGGGGCCAACGTCCTGACTTTC
CASSLRVRESGANVLTF
>NA|TRBJ1-2|NA|TRBV4-1
TGCGCCAGCAGCCAAGTCGGGGGGCGACGTCTCATGGGCTACACCTTC
CASSQVGGRRLMGYTF
>NA|TRBJ1-5|TRBD1|TRBV10-3
TGTGCCATGGGAGGACAGGGCGAGCAGCCCCAGCATTTT
CAMGGQGEQPQHF
>few|TRBJ1-5|TRBD1|TRBV19
TGTGCCAGTACGACAGGGGCCTATCAGCCCCAGCATTTT
CASTTGAYQPQHF
>once|TRBJ1-5|NA|TRBV14
TGTGCCACCAATGGGGCAGATAATCAGCCCCAGCATTTT
CATNGADNQPQHF
>NA|TRBJ2-3|TRBD2|TRBV2
TGTGCCAGCAGCGTAGCGGGGGGGCCTAGGAGCACAGATACGCAGTATTTT
CASSVAGGPRSTDTQYF
>NA|TRBJ1-1|NA|TRBV19
TGTGCCAGTAGTTCCACCGGTTACACTGAAGCTTTCTTT
CASSSTGYTEAFF
>NA|TRBJ2-5|TRBD2|TRBV9
TGTGCCAGCAGCGTAACTAGCGGGGGGGCTGGGGAGACCCAGTACTTC
CASSVTSGGAGETQYF
>NA|TRBJ2-7|NA|TRBV19
TGTGCCAGTAGTGCTAGGATGAACTTCTACGAGCAGTACTTC
CASSARMNFYEQYF
>once|TRBJ1-5|TRBD1|TRBV18
TGTGCCAGCTCACCACCGGGGACAGGGGACCAGCCCCAGCATTTT
CASSPPGTGDQPQHF
>NA|TRBJ1-5|NA|TRBV15
TGTGCCACCAGCAGAGGTCTAAATCAGCCCCAGCATTTT
CATSRGLNQPQHF
>NA|TRBJ2-3|TRBD2|TRBV27
TGTGCCAGCAGTTCGGGGAGGCGGGGAGGGGATACGCAGTATTTT
CASSSGRRGGDTQYF
>few|TRBJ2-7|TRBD1|TRBV11-2
TGTGCCAGCAGCTTAAATGCCCGACAGGGGCCTCGGCAGTACTTC
CASSLNARQGPRQYF
>NA|TRBJ2-2|TRBD1|TRBV5-1
TGCGCCAGTACAGGGGGCACGTCGTTCGGGGAGCTGTTTTTT
CASTGGTSFGELFF
>NA|TRBJ2-5|NA|TRBV5-1
TGCGCCAGCAGCTTGGATGCGGGGGAGACCCAGTACTTC
CASSLDAGETQYF
>NA|TRBJ2-1|NA|TRBV5-1
TGCGCCAGCAGCTTGGCACAGAGCTCCTACAATGAGCAGTTCTTC
CASSLAQSSYNEQFF
>NA|TRBJ1-1|NA|TRBV5-1
TGCGCCAGCAGCGCAGGACAAATGAACACTGAAGCTTTCTTT
CASSAGQMNTEAFF
>NA|TRBJ1-4|NA|TRBV15
TGTGCCACCAGCAGAGGAGGACGGGGATCTAATGAAAAACTGTTTTTT
CATSRGGRGSNEKLFF
>few|TRBJ2-3|NA|TRBV29-1
TGCAGCGTTCAATCTCAGGGTCCCACAGATACGCAGTATTTT
CSVQSQGPTDTQYF
>NA|TRBJ2-1|TRBD2|TRBV6-5
TGTGCCAGCAGCCTAGCGGCCAGCTCCTACAATGAGCAGTTCTTC
CASSLAASSYNEQFF
>few|TRBJ2-7|TRBD1|TRBV2
TGTGCCAGCAGGGGACAGGTGAACTCCTACGAGCAGTACTTC
CASRGQVNSYEQYF
>NA|TRBJ1-1|NA|TRBV30
TGTGCCTGCGGACAGTTTGAAGCTTTCTTT
CACGQFEAFF
>few|TRBJ2-1|TRBD1|TRBV19
TGTGCCAGTAGTATCGGGGACAGGGCCCTCAATGAGCAGTTCTTC
CASSIGDRALNEQFF
>NA|TRBJ1-2|NA|TRBV6-5
TGTGCCAGCAGCCGACGGGGGGGTGGCTACACCTTC
CASSRRGGGYTF
>NA|TRBJ1-1|NA|TRBV7-2
TGTGCCAGCAGCTTAGCGTCAACGGGGGAAGCTTTCTTT
CASSLASTGEAFF
>NA|TRBJ1-2|TRBD1|TRBV15
TGTGCCACCAGCAGACCCGGGACAGGGAGCGGCTACACCTTC
CATSRPGTGSGYTF
>NA|TRBJ1-1|TRBD1|TRBV29-1
TGCAGCGTTAAGGACAGGGGGCGAGGAGCCCGGAACACTGAAGCTTTCTTT
CSVKDRGRGARNTEAFF
>NA|TRBJ2-3|NA|TRBV5-1
TGCGCCAGCAGCACCGATCAGGGTTCAGATACGCAGTATTTT
CASSTDQGSDTQYF
>NA|TRBJ1-5|NA|TRBV5-8
TGTGCCAGCAGCTTGGCCTGGGGCAGGGGATACAATCAGCCCCAGCATTTT
CASSLAWGRGYNQPQHF
>NA|TRBJ2-5|NA|TRBV15
TGTGCCACCAGCAGCGCTAAAACAGGGAGCGAGACCCAGTACTTC
CATSSAKTGSETQYF
>NA|TRBJ2-7|TRBD1|TRBV9
TGTGCCAGCAGCCCCCGGACAGGCTTATACTACGAGCAGTACTTC
CASSPRTGLYYEQYF
>NA|TRBJ2-1|NA|TRBV6-5
TGTGCCAGCAGCCAGAGCGGTCCTACTTACAATGAGCAGTTCTTC
CASSQSGPTYNEQFF
>NA|TRBJ2-7|NA|TRBV7-9
TGTGCCAGCAGCTTAACAGGAGGGGTTCTCGAGCAGTACTTC
CASSLTGGVLEQYF
>NA|TRBJ1-2|NA|TRBV29-1
TGCAGCGTTGACCCGGACAGCAGCTATGGCTACACCTTC
CSVDPDSSYGYTF
>NA|TRBJ1-1|NA|TRBV7-9
TGTGCCAGCAGCTTAGCAGCGGGGCTGAACACTGAAGCTTTCTTT
CASSLAAGLNTEAFF
>NA|TRBJ1-2|NA|TRBV6-1
TGTGCCAGCAGCTTAGAGTATGGCTACACCTTC
CASSLEYGYTF
>few|TRBJ1-2|TRBD1|TRBV19
TGTGCCAGTAGTCGGACAGGGCAATCTGGCTACACCTTC
CASSRTGQSGYTF
>NA|TRBJ2-2|NA|TRBV13
TGTGCCAGCAGCACAGAGACGCCCGGGGAGCTGTTTTTT
CASSTETPGELFF
>NA|TRBJ1-3|NA|TRBV11-2
TGTGCCACCAGGGAGGGATTCACTGGAAACACCATATATTTT
CATREGFTGNTIYF
>NA|TRBJ1-4|NA|TRBV7-8
TGTGCCAGCAGCTTAAGAGGGAGAGGCAATGAAAAACTGTTTTTT
CASSLRGRGNEKLFF
>NA|TRBJ2-5|NA|TRBV7-2
TGTGCCAGCAGCTTAGAAGAAGGGAGAGAGACCCAGTACTTC
CASSLEEGRETQYF
>NA|TRBJ2-2|NA|TRBV25-1
TGTGCCAGCAGTGAAGGGGGGGGGCCGAACACCGGGGAGCTGTTTTTT
CASSEGGGPNTGELFF